This TCR beta chain was recorded in a study of shared clonotypes between healthy human individuals. Across the study: CD4 naive cells filled three plates per donor, CD4 memory three, CD8 naive two and CD8 memory one.

Findings of the study overall: The study's rarefaction showed incomplete sorted-subset sequencing despite large depth. An expected dependence of interdonor clonotype sharing on sequencing depth was noted.

The CDR3 has 16 residues. The V gene lost 3 bases and the J gene lost 0 bases, with 12 bases spanning the gap. Per the germline V gene, CDR1 is LNHNV and CDR2 is YYDKDF (reference sequence). A note on this clone: Its specificity is not known.

Naive CD8 cells lacked CD45RO, underwent positive selection for CCR7 and left out terminally differentiated effector memory CD45RA+ cells. TCRdb's table, derived via immunoSEQ multiplex PCR, lists solely in-frame clones and lacks some. The data show about 2 million clones, about 95% seen once. The sequencing input was naive CD8+ T cells sorted from blood. The rearrangement links TRBV15 to TRBJ1-3; no definite D call. The receptor was derived from a man between 18 and 29 years old in good health. This CDR3 is CATSSAISYSGNTIYF. CDR3 in DNA: TGTGCCACCAGCAGCGCCATCTCCTACTCTGGAAACACCATATATTTT.